The rows below give T cell receptor beta chains drawn from one sample of a study of OX40 agonist ivuxolimab in advanced cancers. Generated by immunoSEQ multiplex PCR, the TCRdb table keeps only in-frame clones and is missing some. The sample consists of over 55,000 clones, 91% of them appearing once. The source material was CD4+ or CD8+ T cells sorted from blood, sampled in a trial of the OX40 agonist ivuxolimab. Every receptor here comes from an adult with an advanced solid tumor such as melanoma, head and neck, liver or kidney cancer. Both conserved end residues are part of each CDR3. Fields, in order: J gene, clone size, V gene, CDR3 length, D gene, CDR3 protein, CDR3 DNA. A D gene is named only where the DNA matches it firmly. Only part of the rows carry a size: once, few, many, or a class if the clone is expanded.

j_call: TRBJ2-7; clone_size: once; v_call: TRBV5-5; cdr3_length: 15; d_call: TRBD2; cdr3_aa: CASKVTSGSNYEQYF; cdr3_nt: TGTGCCAGCAAGGTAACTAGCGGGAGTAACTACGAGCAGTACTTC
j_call: TRBJ1-1; clone_size: once; v_call: TRBV6-1; cdr3_length: 14; d_call: TRBD1; cdr3_aa: CASSNRDRGTEAFF; cdr3_nt: TGTGCCAGCAGCAACCGGGACAGGGGCACTGAAGCTTTCTTT
j_call: TRBJ2-7; clone_size: NA; v_call: TRBV7-9; cdr3_length: 14; d_call: TRBD2; cdr3_aa: CASSLGLAAYEQYF; cdr3_nt: TGTGCCAGCAGCTTAGGACTAGCGGCCTACGAGCAGTACTTC
j_call: TRBJ2-3; clone_size: NA; v_call: TRBV5-4; cdr3_length: 16; d_call: TRBD1; cdr3_aa: CASSPGQGPATDTQYF; cdr3_nt: TGTGCCAGCAGCCCGGGACAGGGCCCTGCTACAGATACGCAGTATTTT
j_call: TRBJ2-3; clone_size: NA; v_call: TRBV7-9; cdr3_length: 15; d_call: TRBD2; cdr3_aa: CASSSIAGGTDTQYF; cdr3_nt: TGTGCCAGCAGCTCTATAGCGGGGGGCACAGATACGCAGTATTTT
j_call: TRBJ1-5; clone_size: NA; v_call: TRBV28; cdr3_length: 14; d_call: NA; cdr3_aa: CASSLWAENQPQHF; cdr3_nt: TGTGCCAGCAGTTTATGGGCAGAGAATCAGCCCCAGCATTTT
j_call: TRBJ2-1; clone_size: NA; v_call: TRBV9; cdr3_length: 19; d_call: NA; cdr3_aa: CASSVTTNSHSSSYNEQFF; cdr3_nt: TGTGCCAGCAGCGTAACTACCAACTCCCATAGCAGCTCCTACAATGAGCAGTTCTTC
j_call: TRBJ1-2; clone_size: NA; v_call: TRBV13; cdr3_length: 12; d_call: NA; cdr3_aa: CASSGDSYGYTF; cdr3_nt: TGTGCCAGCAGCGGCGACAGCTATGGCTACACCTTC
j_call: TRBJ2-3; clone_size: NA; v_call: TRBV7-8; cdr3_length: 17; d_call: TRBD1; cdr3_aa: CASTLNAGTGVTDTQYF; cdr3_nt: TGTGCCAGCACCTTAAATGCCGGGACAGGGGTTACAGATACGCAGTATTTT
j_call: TRBJ1-5; clone_size: NA; v_call: TRBV28; cdr3_length: 16; d_call: TRBD1; cdr3_aa: CASTLSTQGARQPQHF; cdr3_nt: TGTGCCAGCACCTTGAGTACACAGGGGGCCAGACAGCCCCAGCATTTT
j_call: TRBJ2-2; clone_size: NA; v_call: TRBV7-8; cdr3_length: 17; d_call: TRBD2; cdr3_aa: CASSLVPGLAGVGELFF; cdr3_nt: TGTGCCAGCAGCCTAGTGCCGGGACTAGCGGGAGTCGGGGAGCTGTTTTTT
j_call: TRBJ2-2; clone_size: NA; v_call: TRBV29-1; cdr3_length: 11; d_call: NA; cdr3_aa: CSVEEVGELFF; cdr3_nt: TGCAGCGTTGAAGAGGTCGGGGAGCTGTTTTTT
j_call: TRBJ2-5; clone_size: NA; v_call: TRBV27; cdr3_length: 15; d_call: TRBD2; cdr3_aa: CASSFGTGGQETQYF; cdr3_nt: TGTGCCAGCAGTTTTGGTACGGGAGGACAAGAGACCCAGTACTTC
j_call: TRBJ2-7; clone_size: NA; v_call: TRBV7-9; cdr3_length: 15; d_call: NA; cdr3_aa: CASSTLRDNSYEQYF; cdr3_nt: TGTGCCAGCAGCACCCTAAGGGACAACTCCTACGAGCAGTACTTC
j_call: TRBJ2-1; clone_size: once; v_call: TRBV27; cdr3_length: 16; d_call: NA; cdr3_aa: CASSLSLINSYNEQFF; cdr3_nt: TGTGCCAGCAGTTTAAGTCTAATTAACTCCTACAATGAGCAGTTCTTC
j_call: TRBJ1-5; clone_size: NA; v_call: TRBV19; cdr3_length: 16; d_call: TRBD1; cdr3_aa: CASGTGRVYSNQPQHF; cdr3_nt: TGTGCCAGTGGGACAGGGAGAGTCTATAGCAATCAGCCCCAGCATTTT
j_call: TRBJ1-2; clone_size: once; v_call: TRBV6-6; cdr3_length: 13; d_call: NA; cdr3_aa: CASRPGQFYGYTF; cdr3_nt: TGTGCCAGCAGGCCGGGGCAGTTCTATGGCTACACCTTC
j_call: TRBJ2-7; clone_size: NA; v_call: TRBV4-2; cdr3_length: 15; d_call: TRBD2; cdr3_aa: CASSQATSGTYEQYF; cdr3_nt: TGTGCCAGCAGCCAAGCGACTAGCGGAACCTACGAGCAGTACTTC
j_call: TRBJ2-5; clone_size: NA; v_call: TRBV9; cdr3_length: 15; d_call: NA; cdr3_aa: CASSVGVRDQETQYF; cdr3_nt: TGTGCCAGCAGCGTAGGCGTCAGGGACCAAGAGACCCAGTACTTC
j_call: TRBJ2-1; clone_size: NA; v_call: TRBV15; cdr3_length: 15; d_call: NA; cdr3_aa: CATSRDDGRSSEQFF; cdr3_nt: TGTGCCACCAGCAGAGATGACGGCCGAAGTAGTGAGCAGTTCTTC
j_call: TRBJ2-3; clone_size: NA; v_call: TRBV27; cdr3_length: 21; d_call: NA; cdr3_aa: CASSLSLGNFLNLGTTDTQYF; cdr3_nt: TGTGCCAGCAGTTTATCCCTTGGTAACTTCTTAAATCTGGGGACCACAGATACGCAGTATTTT
j_call: TRBJ2-7; clone_size: NA; v_call: TRBV27; cdr3_length: 16; d_call: TRBD2; cdr3_aa: CASSLLLAGGPNEQYF; cdr3_nt: TGTGCCAGCAGTTTACTTCTAGCGGGAGGGCCCAACGAGCAGTACTTC
j_call: TRBJ2-7; clone_size: NA; v_call: TRBV6-5; cdr3_length: 14; d_call: TRBD1; cdr3_aa: CASSPGTAPYEQYF; cdr3_nt: TGTGCCAGCAGTCCCGGGACAGCTCCTTACGAGCAGTACTTC
j_call: TRBJ2-1; clone_size: NA; v_call: TRBV10-3; cdr3_length: 15; d_call: TRBD2; cdr3_aa: CAISESSSGSNEQFF; cdr3_nt: TGTGCCATCAGTGAGTCGTCTAGCGGGAGCAATGAGCAGTTCTTC
j_call: TRBJ2-7; clone_size: NA; v_call: TRBV27; cdr3_length: 15; d_call: NA; cdr3_aa: CASSPLGWRGYEQYF; cdr3_nt: TGTGCCAGCAGCCCTCTTGGGTGGCGGGGCTACGAGCAGTACTTC
j_call: TRBJ2-3; clone_size: NA; v_call: TRBV7-9; cdr3_length: 12; d_call: NA; cdr3_aa: CASSFGGDTQYF; cdr3_nt: TGTGCCAGCAGCTTTGGGGGAGATACGCAGTATTTT
j_call: TRBJ2-5; clone_size: NA; v_call: TRBV9; cdr3_length: 12; d_call: NA; cdr3_aa: CASSGLSETQYF; cdr3_nt: TGTGCCAGCAGCGGACTCTCGGAGACCCAGTACTTC